The T cell receptor (beta chain) under discussion was sequenced for a study of blood T cell repertoires in COVID-19. The table came from immunoSEQ multiplex PCR; TCRdb's copy has only in-frame clones and leaves some out. This table has 110,000 to 150,000 clones, approximately 90% appearing once. Participant-reported clinical history was the basis for cohort assignment. Trimming stripped 4 bases from V and 0 bases from J, with 11 bases between. Germline V CDR1 and CDR2: KGHDR, SFDVKD. This CDR3 is built from 16 residues. The receptor comes from a man aged 50-59 years who had recovered from COVID-19. The V call is TRBV24-1, the J call TRBJ1-4; D is perhaps TRBD1 (5 bases). Sequenced input: PBMCs or T cells enriched from blood (not recorded which). The CDR3 spells CATSDADSTTNEKLFF. The CDR3 nucleotides read TGTGCCACCAGTGACGCTGACAGTACAACTAATGAAAAACTGTTTTTT.